The 8 T cell receptor beta chains reported below all come from one sample, sequenced in a study of regulatory dendritic cells for organ transplantation. TCRdb's copy holds only in-frame clones and misses some; the assay was immunoSEQ multiplex PCR. This table has 25,000 to 30,000 clones, approximately 79% appearing once. The sample was memory CD4+ T cells from blood. Subset specified: CD45RO+ memory T cells. The receptors originated from a human donor in good health.

This chain joins TRBV6-6 and TRBJ2-7; 10 nucleotides line up with TRBD2. The germline V gene has CDR1 MNHNY and CDR2 SVGAGI (reference sequence). CDR3 length equals 15 residues. J gave up 7 bases and V 0 bases, and 6 bases lay outside the gene matches. This chain's CDR3 is CASSYSLAGGLEQYF. CDR3 nucleotide sequence: TGTGCCAGCAGTTACTCGTTAGCGGGGGGTTTAGAGCAGTACTTC.

The chain joins TRBV6-5 to TRBJ1-5, with D perhaps TRBD1 (6 bases). Germline lookup yields CDR1 MNHEY and CDR2 SVGAGI. The V end was cut by 6 bases, the J end by 6 bases, with 15 bases between. The CDR3 runs 14 residues. The CDR3 is CASRGGGSGQPQHF. The CDR3 DNA reads as TGTGCCAGCAGAGGAGGGGGGTCGGGTCAGCCCCAGCATTTT.

This rearrangement joins TRBV9 to TRBJ2-6, with no clear D. Per germline, CDR1 SGDLS and CDR2 YYNGEE. V was pared by 1 base and J by 0 bases, with 5 bases between. There are 15 residues in the CDR3. The CDR3 spells CASSVFGSGANVLTF. The CDR3 DNA is TGTGCCAGCAGCGTATTCGGCTCTGGGGCCAACGTCCTGACTTTC.

As for this clone: At the DNA level, this CDR3 is encoded by other sequences in the same sample as well. V is TRBV7-2 and J is TRBJ2-7, with 10 bases lining up with TRBD2. In germline, CDR1 is SGHTA, CDR2 FQGNSA. Trimming at V came to 3 bases and at J to 4 bases, leaving 3 bases not matched to a gene. The CDR3 is made up of 14 amino acids. The CDR3 protein is CASSFRTSGYEQYF. CDR3 coding DNA: TGTGCCAGCAGCTTTAGGACTAGCGGATACGAGCAGTACTTC.

The gene calls are TRBV6-5 and TRBJ1-1, with 8 bases aligning to TRBD1. The CDR3 totals 15 residues. J was trimmed by 5 bases and V by 2 bases; bases with no gene match: 7. The V gene's germline CDR1 is MNHEY and CDR2 SVGAGI. The chain's CDR3 is CASSYLITGGTEAFF. The CDR3 DNA sequence: TGTGCCAGCAGTTACCTAATAACAGGGGGGACTGAAGCTTTCTTT.

The count of this clone is one. J is TRBJ1-5 and V is TRBV7-2, with D possibly matching TRBD1 (6 bases). The V gene lost 5 bases and the J gene lost 0 bases, with 8 bases spanning the gap. CDR3 length: 14 residues. Germline loops: CDR1 SGHTA, CDR2 FQGNSA. In nucleotides, the CDR3 is TGTGCCAGCAGCACACAGGGTAGCAATCAGCCCCAGCATTTT. This codes for CASSTQGSNQPQHF.

The CDR3 region has the DNA TGTGCCAGCAGCTCCTCCGGGACAGGGGGCGCAGAGACCCAGTACTTC. It translates to CASSSSGTGGAETQYF. This chain uses TRBV7-9 with TRBJ2-5, with TRBD1 matching 12 bases. The germline gives CDR1 SEHNR, CDR2 FQNEAQ (reference sequence). With V trimmed by 4 bases and J by 4 bases, 7 bases remained unmatched. The CDR3 loop spans 16 amino acids. The variable domain in full, completed from reference TRBV7-9 and TRBJ2-5, reads DTGVSQNPRHKITKRGQNVTFRCDPISEHNRLYWYRQTLGQGPEFLTYFQNEAQLEKSRLLSDRFSAERPKGSFSTLEIQRTEQGDSAMYLCASSSSGTGGAETQYFGPGTRLLVL.

This chain joins TRBV7-3 and TRBJ2-6, with 10 bases fitting TRBD2. This CDR3 contains 17 residues. Germline V gives CDR1 SGHTA, CDR2 FQGTGA. V lost 5 bases to trimming and J lost 0 bases; unmatched junction nucleotides: 4. CDR3 region: CASSLSGRDSGANVLTF. The CDR3 region has the DNA TGTGCCAGCAGCCTAAGCGGGAGGGACTCTGGGGCCAACGTCCTGACTTTC.